This is a list of T cell receptor beta chains from one sample in a study of beta chain features in type 1 diabetes. Sequenced by immunoSEQ multiplex PCR; TCRdb stores in-frame clones only, minus some. The sample carries hundreds of thousands of clones, 15% to 19% recorded once. The specimen was naive CD4+ T cells from blood. The receptors come from a man younger than 35 in good health. The CDR3 runs from the conserved cysteine through the conserved F or W. D genes are given only for firm matches. Expanded clones are given a class, and other clones once, few, many or no size at all.

>TRBV5-1|TRBJ2-1|few|-|15
CASSLEWDSNNEQFF
TGCGCCAGCAGCTTGGAATGGGACTCGAACAATGAGCAGTTCTTC
>TRBV28|TRBJ2-5|few|TRBD1|13
CASIEGGGETQYF
TGTGCCAGCATCGAAGGGGGCGGTGAGACCCAGTACTTC
>TRBV30|TRBJ2-2|few|-|14
CAWSAPGVTGELFF
TGTGCCTGGAGTGCTCCTGGGGTCACCGGGGAGCTGTTTTTT
>TRBV7-2|TRBJ2-6|-|-|18
CASSKSPQRTSGANVLTF
TGTGCCAGCAGCAAAAGTCCCCAGAGGACCTCTGGGGCCAACGTCCTGACTTTC
>TRBV7-2|TRBJ2-5|few|TRBD2|14
CASSLLAGQETQYF
TGTGCCAGCAGCTTACTAGCGGGACAAGAGACCCAGTACTTC
>TRBV5-6|TRBJ2-5|-|TRBD2|16
CASSLVSGGLQETQYF
TGTGCCAGCAGCTTGGTTAGCGGGGGGCTCCAAGAGACCCAGTACTTC
>TRBV7-2|TRBJ2-1|few|-|15
CASSLGRASYNEQFF
TGTGCCAGCAGCTTAGGGCGGGCCTCCTACAATGAGCAGTTCTTC
>TRBV10-3|TRBJ1-2|-|TRBD1|14
CAISATGKDYGYTF
TGTGCCATCAGTGCGACAGGGAAGGACTATGGCTACACCTTC
>TRBV25-1|TRBJ2-1|few|TRBD2|14
CASSETGRFNEQFF
TGTGCCAGCAGTGAGACCGGGAGGTTCAATGAGCAGTTCTTC
>TRBV5-4|TRBJ1-1|few|-|15
CASSLIGVGVTEAFF
TGTGCCAGCAGCTTGATAGGGGTCGGGGTTACTGAAGCTTTCTTT
>TRBV2|TRBJ2-1|few|-|13
CASTRDGHNEQFF
TGTGCCAGCACCCGGGACGGGCACAATGAGCAGTTCTTC
>TRBV28|TRBJ2-3|-|TRBD1|14
CASRRTDRANTQYF
TGTGCCAGCAGGCGAACCGACAGGGCGAATACGCAGTATTTT
>TRBV7-2|TRBJ1-1|-|-|14
CASSLVPGNTEAFF
TGTGCCAGCAGCTTAGTCCCCGGAAACACTGAAGCTTTCTTT
>TRBV28|TRBJ1-5|-|TRBD1|18
CASRTDRGMGFSNQPQHF
TGTGCCAGCAGGACAGACAGGGGGATGGGTTTTAGCAATCAGCCCCAGCATTTT
>TRBV7-2|TRBJ2-7|few|-|14
CASSLALRLGEQYF
TGTGCCAGCAGCTTAGCGCTTAGGTTGGGCGAGCAGTACTTC
>TRBV23-1|TRBJ2-7|-|TRBD2|24
CASSQSPYLGVRTSGIGGLREQYF
TGCGCCAGCAGTCAATCCCCGTACCTAGGGGTCAGGACTAGCGGTATAGGGGGACTACGAGAGCAGTACTTC
>TRBV28|TRBJ1-1|-|-|16
CASRRGDLMGNTEAFF
TGTGCCAGCAGAAGGGGGGACCTAATGGGGAACACTGAAGCTTTCTTT
>TRBV6-4|TRBJ2-3|-|-|16
CASSDSTRFSTDTQYF
TGTGCCAGCAGTGACTCGACCCGATTTAGCACAGATACGCAGTATTTT
>TRBV28|TRBJ2-5|-|-|15
CASSDNAGRWETQYF
TGTGCCAGCAGTGACAACGCAGGGCGTTGGGAGACCCAGTACTTC
>TRBV18|TRBJ1-6|few|TRBD1|16
CASSRTGVNYNSPLHF
TGTGCCAGCTCACGGACAGGGGTCAATTATAATTCACCCCTCCACTTT
>TRBV7-6|TRBJ1-3|few|TRBD1|17
CASSITGQGGAGNTIYF
TGTGCCAGCAGCATTACCGGACAGGGCGGCGCTGGAAACACCATATATTTT
>TRBV4-1|TRBJ1-5|-|-|16
CASSQSPGTVNQPQHF
TGCGCCAGCAGCCAATCCCCCGGGACGGTCAATCAGCCCCAGCATTTT
>TRBV5-6|TRBJ2-5|few|-|13
CASSLGVGETQYF
TGTGCCAGCAGCTTGGGTGTCGGGGAGACCCAGTACTTC
>TRBV9|TRBJ2-5|few|-|16
CASSVAESIGQETQYF
TGTGCCAGCAGCGTAGCTGAATCTATCGGGCAAGAGACCCAGTACTTC
>TRBV5-1|TRBJ2-1|few|TRBD2|19
CASSLADGSGRRTYNEQFF
TGCGCCAGCAGCTTGGCCGACGGCAGCGGGAGGAGGACCTACAATGAGCAGTTCTTC
>TRBV6-5|TRBJ1-5|-|-|15
CASSFSGGRDQPQHF
TGTGCCAGCAGTTTCTCGGGGGGCCGGGATCAGCCCCAGCATTTT
>TRBV30|TRBJ1-5|-|-|15
CAWSVRGRSNQPQHF
TGTGCCTGGAGTGTACGCGGAAGAAGCAATCAGCCCCAGCATTTT
>TRBV9|TRBJ1-2|few|-|15
CASSRRGPGHYGYTF
TGTGCCAGCAGCCGCCGGGGACCGGGGCACTATGGCTACACCTTC
>TRBV6-5|TRBJ2-1|-|-|16
CASSYTPLGIYNEQFF
TGTGCCAGCAGTTACACCCCGTTAGGCATCTACAATGAGCAGTTCTTC
>TRBV18|TRBJ1-1|-|-|15
CASPPGGSMNTEAFF
TGTGCCAGCCCCCCCGGGGGCAGCATGAACACTGAAGCTTTCTTT
>TRBV13|TRBJ1-2|few|-|12
CASSLVGSGYTF
TGTGCCAGCAGCTTAGTAGGATCTGGCTACACCTTC
>TRBV5-6|TRBJ1-1|few|-|13
CASSLRWGTEAFF
TGTGCCAGCAGCTTGCGATGGGGGACTGAAGCTTTCTTT
>TRBV9|TRBJ1-2|few|TRBD1|15
CASSVARGGAYGYTF
TGTGCCAGCAGCGTAGCCAGGGGGGGAGCCTATGGCTACACCTTC
>TRBV6-5|TRBJ1-1|-|TRBD1|14
CASTYGTANTEAFF
TGTGCCAGCACCTATGGGACAGCGAACACTGAAGCTTTCTTT
>TRBV6-5|TRBJ2-3|-|-|15
CASSYSGTTADTQYF
TGTGCCAGCAGTTACAGTGGGACCACGGCGGATACGCAGTATTTT
>TRBV2|TRBJ1-2|-|TRBD1|13
CASRTGFNYGYTF
TGTGCCAGCAGGACAGGGTTTAACTATGGCTACACCTTC
>TRBV4-1|TRBJ2-7|few|-|17
CASSQDRNGRKSYEQYF
TGCGCCAGCAGCCAAGATCGGAACGGGAGAAAGTCCTACGAGCAGTACTTC
>TRBV14|TRBJ1-4|few|-|13
CASSQVGTGQLFF
TGTGCCAGCAGCCAAGTCGGAACAGGGCAACTGTTTTTT
>TRBV6-6|TRBJ2-5|few|TRBD1|16
CASVSRDRGMLETQYF
TGTGCCAGCGTATCTCGGGACAGGGGTATGTTGGAGACCCAGTACTTC
>TRBV10-3|TRBJ2-3|once|TRBD2|15
CAIRTTSGSTDTQYF
TGTGCCATCAGGACGACTAGCGGGAGCACAGATACGCAGTATTTT
>TRBV25-1|TRBJ2-7|few|-|16
CASSERGRTGRYEQYF
TGTGCCAGCAGTGAAAGAGGTCGCACAGGAAGGTACGAGCAGTACTTC
>TRBV7-3|TRBJ1-3|few|-|16
CASSLNPGSAGNTIYF
TGTGCCAGCAGCTTAAATCCGGGATCGGCTGGAAACACCATATATTTT
>TRBV6-6|TRBJ2-1|-|-|13
CASSYSDRNEQFF
TGTGCCAGCAGTTACTCGGACCGCAATGAGCAGTTCTTC
>TRBV6-5|TRBJ2-2|-|-|16
CASSYSSGAGTGKLFF
TGTGCCAGCAGTTACTCTAGCGGGGCCGGGACAGGGAAGCTGTTTTTT
>TRBV7-2|TRBJ2-6|few|-|15
CASSLWGSGANVLTF
TGTGCCAGCAGCTTATGGGGGTCTGGGGCCAACGTCCTGACTTTC
>TRBV21-1|TRBJ2-7|-|-|17
CASSSPPRQGTPYEQYF
TGTGCCAGCAGCTCCCCCCCCCGACAGGGTACCCCCTACGAGCAGTACTTC
>TRBV11-2|TRBJ2-3|few|TRBD1|18
CASSRRQGESGWTDTQYF
TGTGCCAGCAGTCGAAGGCAGGGGGAGTCTGGTTGGACAGATACGCAGTATTTT
>TRBV9|TRBJ2-7|-|-|12
CASSGSHYEQYF
TGTGCCAGCAGCGGGAGTCACTACGAGCAGTACTTC
>TRBV10-3|TRBJ2-1|few|TRBD2|17
CAIAGLAGGSSYNEQFF
TGTGCCATCGCCGGACTAGCGGGGGGCAGCTCCTACAATGAGCAGTTCTTC
>TRBV7-4|TRBJ2-7|-|-|15
CASSLGSRAAYEQYF
TGTGCCAGCAGCTTAGGGAGCAGGGCCGCCTACGAGCAGTACTTC
>TRBV6-5|TRBJ1-5|once|-|14
CASSYSGTFQPQHF
TGTGCCAGCAGTTACTCCGGGACATTTCAGCCCCAGCATTTT
>TRBV19|TRBJ1-5|-|TRBD1|15
CASRLIGQGDQPQHF
TGTGCCAGTAGATTAATCGGACAGGGGGATCAGCCCCAGCATTTT
>TRBV2|TRBJ2-7|-|-|14
CASESGLPPYEQYF
TGTGCCAGCGAATCGGGGCTCCCCCCCTACGAGCAGTACTTC
>TRBV9|TRBJ2-1|few|-|13
CASSVGIVFEQFF
TGTGCCAGCAGCGTAGGGATAGTGTTTGAGCAGTTCTTC
>TRBV7-2|TRBJ2-5|-|-|14
CASSLTLGQETQYF
TGTGCCAGCAGCTTAACGTTGGGCCAAGAGACCCAGTACTTC
>TRBV5-1|TRBJ1-3|few|-|16
CASSLGQTRSGNTIYF
TGCGCCAGCAGCTTGGGGCAGACCCGCTCTGGAAACACCATATATTTT
>TRBV28|TRBJ2-5|few|TRBD2|14
CASSPGGAQETQYF
TGTGCCAGCAGCCCCGGGGGGGCCCAAGAGACCCAGTACTTC
>TRBV15|TRBJ1-1|-|-|11
CATSRGLAQGF
TGTGCCACCAGCAGAGGGTTGGCGCAGGGCTTT
>TRBV5-1|TRBJ2-6|-|-|15
CASSFTSSGANVLTF
TGCGCCAGCAGCTTTACAAGCTCTGGGGCCAACGTCCTGACTTTC
>TRBV23-1|TRBJ1-4|many|-|12
CASSPGEEKLFF
TGCGCCAGCAGTCCCGGAGAAGAAAAACTGTTTTTT